What follows is one TCR beta chain and its context. No antigen is known for it. The sample is drawn from a study of CD4 T cells in relation to SARS-CoV-2 and coronaviruses. Points from the study as a whole: Monoreactive clones expanded significantly more to SARS-CoV-2 than crossreactive clones did. Memory recall responses, not primary responses primed in culture, are what the assay detects.

Unexposed donor CD4+ T cells date from about 2011-2019, before the COVID-19 pandemic. CD4 enrichment then naive enrichment separated naive from memory CD4+ cells. Some clones are missing from TCRdb's copy, which holds only in-frame ones; the method was immunoSEQ multiplex PCR. The table shows some 64,000 clones, with roughly 93% occurring only once. CDR1 is SGHTA and CDR2 is FQGNSA in the germline V gene. V was clipped by 1 base and J by 2 bases; unmatched bases: 6. The CDR3 covers 17 residues. The specimen was naive CD4+ T cells from PBMCs. Described subset: naive CD4+ T cells isolated by negative enrichment. The TCR comes from a human donor in good health. J is TRBJ2-3 and V is TRBV7-2; 10 bases fit TRBD2. The CDR3 here is CASSLGRSGGNTDTQYF. The DNA of the CDR3 is TGTGCCAGCAGCTTAGGTCGTAGCGGGGGGAACACAGATACGCAGTATTTT.